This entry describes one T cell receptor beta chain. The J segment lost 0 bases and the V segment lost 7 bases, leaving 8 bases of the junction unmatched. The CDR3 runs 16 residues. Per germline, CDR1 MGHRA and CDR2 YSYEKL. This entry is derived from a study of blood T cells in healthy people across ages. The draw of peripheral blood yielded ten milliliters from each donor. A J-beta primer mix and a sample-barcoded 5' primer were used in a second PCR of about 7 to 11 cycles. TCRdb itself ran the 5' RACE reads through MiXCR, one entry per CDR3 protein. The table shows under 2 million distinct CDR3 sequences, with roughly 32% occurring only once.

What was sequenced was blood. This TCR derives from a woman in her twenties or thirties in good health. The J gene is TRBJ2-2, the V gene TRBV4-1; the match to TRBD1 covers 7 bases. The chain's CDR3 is CASTPQGTSNTGELFF. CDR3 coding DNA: TGCGCCAGCACCCCACAGGGGACGTCGAACACCGGGGAGCTGTTTTTT.